These T cell receptor beta chains were read from a single sample in a study of blood T cell repertoires in COVID-19. Assay used: immunoSEQ multiplex PCR; TCRdb lists only in-frame clones, some missing. The sample yields roughly 100,000 clones, more than 85% seen once. Sequencing was carried out using peripheral blood. These receptors were taken from a man younger than 35 with acute or convalescent COVID-19. The CDR3 runs from the conserved cysteine through the conserved F or W. A D gene is named only where the DNA matches it firmly. Clone size is not always given. Where it is, it says once, few, many or a class for expanded clones.

d_gene	v_gene	abundance	j_gene	CDR3nt	CDR3aa
TRBD2	TRBV19	.	TRBJ2-1	TGTGCCAGTAGTATACCTGGACTAGCGGGGGGCCATGAGCAGTTCTTC	CASSIPGLAGGHEQFF
.	TRBV5-5	.	TRBJ1-4	TGTGCCAGCAGCTTTGGTGGGAGGTCTGCCAATGAAAAACTGTTTTTT	CASSFGGRSANEKLFF
TRBD2	TRBV10-3	.	TRBJ2-1	TGTGCCATCAGTGAGTTAGCGGGGAATAATGAGCAGTTCTTC	CAISELAGNNEQFF
.	TRBV5-4	.	TRBJ2-5	TGTGCCAGCAGCTTGAGGGGACAAGAGACCCAGTACTTC	CASSLRGQETQYF
.	TRBV18	.	TRBJ2-1	TGTGCCAGCTCACCAAGGAGCTCCTACAATGAGCAGTTCTTC	CASSPRSSYNEQFF
TRBD2	TRBV20-1	.	TRBJ2-1	TGCAGTGCTAGTATCAGGACTAGCGGGGGACTAAACCTCTACAATGAGCAGTTCTTC	CSASIRTSGGLNLYNEQFF
.	TRBV21-1	.	TRBJ2-1	TGTGCCAGCAGCAACGTGGGGGGGGATAGCGACGCCGGGGACAATGAGCAGTTCTTC	CASSNVGGDSDAGDNEQFF
TRBD1	TRBV9	.	TRBJ1-3	TGTGCCAGCAGCGTTTCGCAGGGGGACGCTTTGGACACCATATATTTT	CASSVSQGDALDTIYF
.	TRBV19	.	TRBJ2-3	TGTGCCAGTAGTATAGGGTCGGGGGTTGGTTCACCAGATACGCAGTATTTT	CASSIGSGVGSPDTQYF
TRBD2	TRBV7-9	.	TRBJ2-1	TGTGCCAGCAGCTCCCCGGGAATAGCGGGAGGGTCCTACAATGAGCAGTTCTTC	CASSSPGIAGGSYNEQFF
.	TRBV5-6	.	TRBJ2-7	TGTGCCAGCAGCTTACGGACAGCGTGGTTTGCCTACGAGCAGTACTTC	CASSLRTAWFAYEQYF
TRBD1	TRBV6-5	.	TRBJ2-3	TGTGCCAGCACTCTCTTGGGACAGACAGCAGATACGCAGTATTTT	CASTLLGQTADTQYF
.	TRBV12-3/TRBV12-4	.	TRBJ1-2	TGTGCCAGCAGTGTCGGCCTAGGCTATGGCTACACCTTC	CASSVGLGYGYTF
.	TRBV27	.	TRBJ2-3	TGTGCCAGCAGTTCCCGATGGGCCCCTAAGACCCCCACAGATACGCAGTATTTT	CASSSRWAPKTPTDTQYF
.	TRBV30	.	TRBJ1-1	TGTGCCTGGGGTCAGGGGTTCGGCACTGAAGCTTTCTTT	CAWGQGFGTEAFF
TRBD1	TRBV6-5	.	TRBJ1-1	TGTGCCAGCGACCCATTGGGACAGAGGGCTTTCTTT	CASDPLGQRAFF
.	TRBV4-1	once	TRBJ1-4	TGCGCCAGCAGCCAAGGGGCTGGGGGCGAAAAACTGTTTTTT	CASSQGAGGEKLFF
.	TRBV20-1	.	TRBJ1-3	TGCAGTGCTAGTCCCCGGGGGGACACCATATATTTT	CSASPRGDTIYF
.	TRBV19	once	TRBJ2-7	TGTGCCAGTAGTATAGCGGGGAGCTCCTACGAGCAGTACTTC	CASSIAGSSYEQYF
.	TRBV29-1	.	TRBJ2-2	TGCAGCGTTTTGGCGGGACTCCAGGACCCCGGGGAGCTGTTTTTT	CSVLAGLQDPGELFF
TRBD1	TRBV10-3	.	TRBJ2-5	TGTGCCATCAAGAGGACAGGGGAGTTCCAAGAGACCCAGTACTTC	CAIKRTGEFQETQYF
TRBD1	TRBV5-1	.	TRBJ2-2	TGCGCCAGCCTTCCGGGGACAGCGAACACCGGGGAGCTGTTTTTT	CASLPGTANTGELFF
.	TRBV5-1	.	TRBJ2-1	TGCGCCAGCAGCTTGGATGGGGCGATCTACAATGAGCAGTTCTTC	CASSLDGAIYNEQFF
.	TRBV19	.	TRBJ1-2	TGTGCCAGTAGTATTCGGAGTTTTGGGGACGGGAGGCCCTATGGCTACACCTTC	CASSIRSFGDGRPYGYTF
TRBD1	TRBV24-1	.	TRBJ1-2	TGTGCCACCAGTGATTTGTACAGGGGGACGCGTGGCTACACCTTC	CATSDLYRGTRGYTF
.	TRBV11-2	.	TRBJ1-2	TGTGCCAGCAGCTCAACAGGGCGTATGACTAACTATGGCTACACCTTC	CASSSTGRMTNYGYTF
.	TRBV9	.	TRBJ2-1	TGTGCCAGCAGCGTAGGAATCGGGAGCCTGAGCTCCTACAATGAGCAGTTCTTC	CASSVGIGSLSSYNEQFF
TRBD2	TRBV27	.	TRBJ2-3	TGTGCCAGCAGTTTAGGTTCGCGGGGGGGCCGGAATACGCAGTATTTT	CASSLGSRGGRNTQYF
.	TRBV9	.	TRBJ1-4	TGTGCCAGCAGCGAATTCGCAACTAATGAAAAACTGTTTTTT	CASSEFATNEKLFF
TRBD1	TRBV9	.	TRBJ1-3	TGTGCCAGCAGCGTGGGACAGGGGGGAAACACCATATATTTT	CASSVGQGGNTIYF
TRBD2	TRBV10-1	.	TRBJ2-1	TGCGCCAGCAGACCACTTAGCGGGGCTTACAATGAGCAGTTCTTC	CASRPLSGAYNEQFF
TRBD1	TRBV11-2	.	TRBJ2-7	TGTGCCAGCAGGTACACAGGGGGCCGCGAGCAGTACTTC	CASRYTGGREQYF
TRBD1	TRBV19	once	TRBJ1-2	TGTGCCAGTAGTGCACAGGGGGCGCCTGGCTACACCTTC	CASSAQGAPGYTF
.	TRBV7-8	.	TRBJ2-6	TGTGCCAGCAGCTTAGTTACAGGGAAGTCTGGGGCCAACGTCCTGACTTTC	CASSLVTGKSGANVLTF
.	TRBV2	once	TRBJ1-1	TGTGCCAGCAGTGAAGTCACAGGGAACACTGAAGCTTTCTTT	CASSEVTGNTEAFF
TRBD1	TRBV27	.	TRBJ1-1	TGTGCCAGCAGTCCCTGGACAGGGGGACGCACTGAAGCTTTCTTT	CASSPWTGGRTEAFF
TRBD1	TRBV27	.	TRBJ1-5	TGTGCCAGCAAAAAAGACAGGGAAAATCAGCCCCAGCATTTT	CASKKDRENQPQHF
.	TRBV4-1	.	TRBJ2-7	TGCGCCAGCAGCCAGGGAGGGAGACAGGAGGCAGACTCCTACGAGCAGTACTTC	CASSQGGRQEADSYEQYF
.	TRBV4-1	.	TRBJ1-3	TGCGCCAGCAGCCGTGGCGGGACTGGAAACACCATATATTTT	CASSRGGTGNTIYF
.	TRBV15	.	TRBJ1-1	TGTGCCACCAGCGAGGACTTGAGCACTGAAGCTTTCTTT	CATSEDLSTEAFF
TRBD1	TRBV6-6	once	TRBJ1-5	TGTGCCAGCAGCCCCGGACAGGGGGCATTTCAGCCCCAGCATTTT	CASSPGQGAFQPQHF
TRBD1	TRBV6-5	.	TRBJ1-2	TGTGCCAGCACCCTAGGGGACAGGGCTCGGGGCTACACCTTC	CASTLGDRARGYTF